This entry features one T cell receptor (beta chain) sequence. The CDR3 has 18 amino acids. Germline V gene lookup returns CDR1 SGDLS and CDR2 YYNGEE. The repertoire was sequenced with immunoSEQ multiplex PCR; TCRdb's copy has only in-frame clones and lacks some. The sample holds 950,000 to 1,100,000 clones, about four fifths seen once. This sample stems from a study of shared clonotypes between healthy human individuals. Study summary: Per donor, CD8 memory used one plate, CD8 naive used two, CD4 memory used three and CD4 naive used three.

Sequencing was performed on memory CD4+ T cells from PBMCs. Subset in this sample: CD45RA-negative fraction. The V and J genes are TRBV9 and TRBJ2-5; D tentatively fits TRBD1 or TRBD2 (5 bases each). The better agreement between TRBJ2-7 and the DNA end casts doubt on the J call. This TCR came from a man aged 18 to 30 in good health. Some clones in this sample may be carry-over from other donors' samples. CDR3 DNA: TGTGCCAGCAGCGTAGAGGTCTCGATGGGGACCCCCGCCTACGAGCAGTACTTC. Protein sequence: CASSVEVSMGTPAYEQYF.